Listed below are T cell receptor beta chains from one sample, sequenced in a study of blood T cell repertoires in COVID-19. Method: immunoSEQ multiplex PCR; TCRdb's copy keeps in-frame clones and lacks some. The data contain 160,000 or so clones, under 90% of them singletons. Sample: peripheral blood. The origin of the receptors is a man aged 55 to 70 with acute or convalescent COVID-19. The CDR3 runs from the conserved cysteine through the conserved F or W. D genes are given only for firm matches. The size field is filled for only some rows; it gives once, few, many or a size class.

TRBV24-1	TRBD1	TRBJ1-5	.	CATSDEGQGIQPQHF	TGTGCCACCAGTGATGAAGGACAGGGGATTCAGCCCCAGCATTTT
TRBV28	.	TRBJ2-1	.	CASSSPSGGGYNEQFF	TGTGCCAGCAGCTCCCCTAGCGGAGGGGGCTACAATGAGCAGTTCTTC
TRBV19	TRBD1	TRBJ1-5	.	CASSIPGGGAGNQPQHF	TGTGCCAGTAGTATTCCAGGAGGGGGCGCGGGCAATCAGCCCCAGCATTTT
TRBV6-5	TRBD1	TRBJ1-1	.	CASSSETGGNTEAFF	TGTGCCAGCAGCTCGGAGACAGGGGGAAACACTGAAGCTTTCTTT
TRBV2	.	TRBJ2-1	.	CASSETRLEEQFF	TGTGCCAGCAGCGAGACTAGGCTAGAGGAGCAGTTCTTC
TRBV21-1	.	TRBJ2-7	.	CASSNQWDRASYEQYF	TGTGCCAGCAGCAACCAGTGGGACAGGGCCTCCTACGAGCAGTACTTC
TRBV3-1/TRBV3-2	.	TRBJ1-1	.	CASSQVGAEAFF	TGTGCCAGCAGCCAAGTAGGGGCTGAAGCTTTCTTT
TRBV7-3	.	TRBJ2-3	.	CASSLFSTDTQYF	TGTGCCAGCAGCTTGTTCTCCACAGATACGCAGTATTTT
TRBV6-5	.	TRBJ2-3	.	CASAMNRIRDTQYF	TGTGCCAGCGCAATGAACAGGATCAGAGATACGCAGTATTTT
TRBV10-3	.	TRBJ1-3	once	CAIITGPGNTIYF	TGTGCCATCATTACAGGGCCTGGAAACACCATATATTTT
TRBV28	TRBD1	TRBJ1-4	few	CASRPLGQGGEEKLFF	TGTGCCAGCAGACCCCTGGGACAGGGAGGAGAGGAAAAACTGTTTTTT
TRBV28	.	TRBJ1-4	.	CASSLAQPLEKLFF	TGTGCCAGCAGTTTGGCACAGCCCCTTGAAAAACTGTTTTTT
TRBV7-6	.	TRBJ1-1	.	CASKVAVNTEAFF	TGTGCCAGCAAGGTGGCGGTAAACACTGAAGCTTTCTTT
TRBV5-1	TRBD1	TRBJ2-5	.	CASSLQGGGETQYF	TGCGCCAGCAGCTTACAGGGGGGAGGAGAGACCCAGTACTTC
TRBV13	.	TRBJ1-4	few	CASSLGRGHREKLFF	TGTGCCAGCAGCTTAGGGAGGGGACACCGTGAAAAACTGTTTTTT
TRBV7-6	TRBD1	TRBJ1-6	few	CASSSGQLSPLHF	TGTGCCAGCAGCTCGGGACAGCTATCACCCCTCCACTTT
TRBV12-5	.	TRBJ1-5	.	CASGSAGGGGQPQHF	TGTGCTAGTGGTTCCGCCGGGGGGGGTGGGCAGCCCCAGCATTTT
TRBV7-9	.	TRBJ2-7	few	CASSLAAARSYEQYF	TGTGCCAGCAGCTTAGCGGCCGCCAGGTCCTACGAGCAGTACTTC
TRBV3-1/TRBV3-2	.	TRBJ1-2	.	CASSSAGGSDYGYTF	TGTGCCAGCAGCTCCGCCGGGGGTTCGGACTATGGCTACACCTTC
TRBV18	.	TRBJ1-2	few	CASSLLGGGTIF	TGTGCCAGCTCCTTGCTCGGGGGAGGGACGATCTTC
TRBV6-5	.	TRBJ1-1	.	CASTHYKRFPEAFF	TGTGCCAGCACCCACTACAAGAGGTTTCCTGAAGCTTTCTTT
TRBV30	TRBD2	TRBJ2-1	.	CAWRFPLAGGGNEQFF	TGTGCCTGGAGATTCCCACTAGCGGGAGGTGGCAATGAGCAGTTCTTC
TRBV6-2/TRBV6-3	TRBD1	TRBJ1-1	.	CASSYFGQGSNTEAFF	TGTGCCAGCAGTTACTTTGGACAGGGTTCGAACACTGAAGCTTTCTTT
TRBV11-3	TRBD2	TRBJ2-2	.	CASSPGSSGINTGELFF	TGTGCCAGCAGCCCAGGGAGTAGCGGGATAAACACCGGGGAGCTGTTTTTT
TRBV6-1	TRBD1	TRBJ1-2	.	CASSEGQVVNRYTF	TGTGCCAGCAGTGAGGGACAGGTCGTTAATCGCTACACCTTC
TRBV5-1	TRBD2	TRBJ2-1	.	CASSGRGGYNEQFF	TGCGCCAGCAGCGGTAGGGGAGGGTACAATGAGCAGTTCTTC